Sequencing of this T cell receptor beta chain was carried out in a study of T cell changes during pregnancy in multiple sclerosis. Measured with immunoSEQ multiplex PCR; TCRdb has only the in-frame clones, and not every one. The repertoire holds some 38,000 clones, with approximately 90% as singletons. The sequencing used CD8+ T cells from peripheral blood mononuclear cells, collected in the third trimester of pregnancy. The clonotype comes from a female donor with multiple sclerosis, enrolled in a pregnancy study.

CDR3 DNA sequence: TGTGCCAGTAGGGCGACTAGCTCCGCAGATACGCAGTATTTT. The encoded protein is CASRATSSADTQYF. This sequence joins TRBV19 and TRBJ2-3; 7 bases line up with TRBD2. The germline gives CDR1 LNHDA, CDR2 SQIVND (reference sequence). CDR3 length: 14 residues. Trimming took 6 bases from V and 4 from J; bases not matched to a gene: 7.